The present entry profiles one TCR beta chain with its context. Its antigen is not identified. Germline CDR1 is SGHRS and CDR2 is YFSETQ. Trimming stripped 3 bases from V and 0 bases from J, with 17 bases between. This CDR3 is 17 amino acids long. PCR was performed a second time for roughly 7 to 11 cycles using a sample-barcoded 5' primer and a J-beta primer mix. TCRdb processed the 5' RACE reads anew with MiXCR; each CDR3 protein has one entry. The sample lists approximately 800,000 distinct CDR3 sequences; approximately 65% were seen once. This entry is derived from a study of blood T cells in healthy people across ages. The study, taken as a whole, reports: Possibly, changes in expanded clonotypes were confounded because donor CMV status was unknown.

The chain couples TRBV5-1 to TRBJ2-3; TRBD2 is a possible D gene (6 bases). The receptor comes from a man aged 25 to 40 in good health. Sequenced material: blood. CDR3 in DNA: TGCGCCAGCAGCTCTTTCCGCGGGACGGATAGCACAGATACGCAGTATTTT. It encodes CASSSFRGTDSTDTQYF.